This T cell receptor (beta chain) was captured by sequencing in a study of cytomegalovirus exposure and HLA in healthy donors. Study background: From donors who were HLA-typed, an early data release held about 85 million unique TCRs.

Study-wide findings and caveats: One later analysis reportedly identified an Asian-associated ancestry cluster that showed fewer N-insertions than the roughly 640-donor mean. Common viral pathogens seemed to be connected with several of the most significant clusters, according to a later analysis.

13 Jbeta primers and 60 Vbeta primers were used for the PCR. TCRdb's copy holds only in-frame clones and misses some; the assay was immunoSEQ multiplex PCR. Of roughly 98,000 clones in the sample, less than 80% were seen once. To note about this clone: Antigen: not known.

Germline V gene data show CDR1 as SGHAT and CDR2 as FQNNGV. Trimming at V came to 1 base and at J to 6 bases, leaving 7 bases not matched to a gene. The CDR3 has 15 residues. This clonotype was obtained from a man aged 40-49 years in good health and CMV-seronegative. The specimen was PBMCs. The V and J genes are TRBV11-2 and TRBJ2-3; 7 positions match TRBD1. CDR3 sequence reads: CASSLGQGDLDTQYF. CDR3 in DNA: TGTGCCAGCAGCTTAGGTCAGGGGGACCTGGATACGCAGTATTTT.